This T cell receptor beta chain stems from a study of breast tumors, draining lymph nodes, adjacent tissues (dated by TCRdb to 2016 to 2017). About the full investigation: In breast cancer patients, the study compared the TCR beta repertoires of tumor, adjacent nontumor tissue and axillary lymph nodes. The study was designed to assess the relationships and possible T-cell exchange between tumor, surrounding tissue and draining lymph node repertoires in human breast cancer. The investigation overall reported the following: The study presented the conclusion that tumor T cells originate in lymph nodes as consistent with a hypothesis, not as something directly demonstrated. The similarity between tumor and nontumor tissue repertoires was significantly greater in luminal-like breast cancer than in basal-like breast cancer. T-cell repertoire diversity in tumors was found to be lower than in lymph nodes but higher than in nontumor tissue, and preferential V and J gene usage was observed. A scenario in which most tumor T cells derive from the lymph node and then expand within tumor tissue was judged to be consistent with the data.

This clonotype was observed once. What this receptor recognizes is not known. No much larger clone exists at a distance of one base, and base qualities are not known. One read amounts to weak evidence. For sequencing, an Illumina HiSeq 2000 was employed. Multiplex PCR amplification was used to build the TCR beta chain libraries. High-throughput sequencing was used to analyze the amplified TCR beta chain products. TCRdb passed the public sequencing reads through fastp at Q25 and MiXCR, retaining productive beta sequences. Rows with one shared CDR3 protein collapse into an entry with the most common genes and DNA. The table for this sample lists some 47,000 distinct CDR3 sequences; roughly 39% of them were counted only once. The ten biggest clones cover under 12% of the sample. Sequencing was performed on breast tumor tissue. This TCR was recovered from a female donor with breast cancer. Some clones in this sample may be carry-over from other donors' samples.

The CDR3 corresponds to CASSVTHTQYF. The DNA sequence follows: TGTGCCAGCAGCGTTACTCATACGCAGTATTTT. The rearranged segments are TRBV7-2 and TRBJ2-3, with no D gene named confidently. Based on the germline V gene, the CDR1 and CDR2 sequences are SGHTA and FQGNSA. V loses 5 bases of germline sequence and J loses 7 bases, and the interval between the two ends is 7 bases. The CDR3 contains 11 residues, cysteine and phenylalanine counted. Only the CDR3 DNA is retained, 33 bases long and in frame from the first base.